This T cell receptor beta chain emerged from a study of cytomegalovirus exposure and HLA in healthy donors. Study observations and caveats: In vitro experiments confirmed that three CMV-associated chains were specific for CMV antigens. Subsequent analysis found a tendency for first-cohort TCR clusters to co-occur within the 95 to 150 validation repertoires. The study flagged some 180 TCR beta chains as cytomegalovirus-associated. Most TCR sequences were seen very rarely across donors, but some public TCRs occurred in many.

A remark on this clone: What it recognizes is unknown.

Trimming stripped 0 bases from V and 5 bases from J, with 17 bases between. In germline, CDR1 is LGHNA, CDR2 YSLEER. The CDR3 has 18 amino acids. Assay used: immunoSEQ multiplex PCR; TCRdb lists only in-frame clones, some missing. Of 150,000 or so clones detected, approximately 86% appear once; the ten largest clones hold about 20%. The TCR comes from a man aged 18-30 years in good health and CMV-seropositive. The chain couples TRBV4-3 to TRBJ1-6; unclear D gene. The sequenced sample was PBMCs. This CDR3 is CASSQDDGLRTNNSPLHF. The CDR3 coding sequence is TGCGCCAGCAGCCAAGATGACGGGTTGAGAACAAATAATTCACCCCTCCACTTT.